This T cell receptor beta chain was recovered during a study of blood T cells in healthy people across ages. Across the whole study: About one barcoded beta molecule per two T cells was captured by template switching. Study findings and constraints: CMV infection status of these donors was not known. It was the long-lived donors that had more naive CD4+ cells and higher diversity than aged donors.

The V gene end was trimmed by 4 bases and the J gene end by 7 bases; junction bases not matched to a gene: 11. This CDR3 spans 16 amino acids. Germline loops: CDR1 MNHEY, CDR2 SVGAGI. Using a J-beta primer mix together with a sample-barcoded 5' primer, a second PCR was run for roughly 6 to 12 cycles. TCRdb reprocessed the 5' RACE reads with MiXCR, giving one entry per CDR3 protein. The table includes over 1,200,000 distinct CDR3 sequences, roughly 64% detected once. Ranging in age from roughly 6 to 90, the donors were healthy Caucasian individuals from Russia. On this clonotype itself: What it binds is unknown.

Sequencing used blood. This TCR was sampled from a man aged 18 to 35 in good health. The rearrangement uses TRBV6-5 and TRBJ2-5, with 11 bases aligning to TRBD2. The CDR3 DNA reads TGTGCCAGCAGTTCTTTATTAGCGGGAGGGCCGGGGACCCAGTACTTC. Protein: CASSSLLAGGPGTQYF.